This T cell receptor beta chain was documented in a study of T-cell reconstitution after alpha-beta-depleted transplantation in children. Molecular barcoding with unique molecular identifiers was used for the TCRbeta library. TCRdb recomputed calls from the PCR reads with MiXCR, one row per CDR3 protein. The sample comprises around 300,000 distinct CDR3 sequences, around 9.1% of which are singletons, and 7% to 9.5% rests with the top ten. The CDR3 has 14 residues. The germline V and J ends were trimmed by 1 base and 4 bases, with 10 bases remaining between them. The V gene's germline CDR1 is SGHTA and CDR2 FQGNSA. There are many counts of this clonotype.

Source: PBMCs, taken before TCRalphabeta/CD19-depleted stem cell transplant. J is TRBJ1-1 and V is TRBV7-2; D is possibly TRBD1 (5 bases). This TCR was recovered from a boy in the first two years of life with acute myeloid leukemia, due to receive a stem cell transplant. The CDR3 DNA reads as TGTGCCAGCAGCTTAGGGGGGGTGGTCACTGAAGCTTTCTTT. Translating gives CASSLGGVVTEAFF.